The 20 T cell receptor beta chains given below trace back to one sample, sequenced in a study of shared clonotypes between healthy human individuals. Only in-frame clones appear in the TCRdb table, and some are missing; sequencing was by immunoSEQ multiplex PCR. Of approximately 720,000 clones in the sample, more than 70% were seen once. The sequenced material came from memory CD4+ T cells sorted from blood. Subset reported: CD45RA-negative fraction. Receptors were obtained from a woman aged 30 to 39 in good health.

The rearrangement joins TRBV18 to TRBJ2-7, with 10 nucleotides matching TRBD1. The germline CDR1 and CDR2 sequences are KGHSH and LQKENI. The CDR3 runs 15 residues. The trim removed 6 bases at V and 0 bases at J, leaving 5 bases unmatched. The CDR3 sequence: CASSPGQGTSYEQYF. CDR3 coding DNA: TGTGCCAGCTCCCCGGGACAGGGGACCTCCTACGAGCAGTACTTC.

This sequence joins TRBV2 and TRBJ1-1; D is unresolved. The CDR3 has 14 residues. The germline V gene encodes CDR1 SNHLY and CDR2 FYNNEI. V lost 7 bases and J 0 bases, leaving 12 bases between the germline ends. The DNA for the CDR3 is TGTGCCAGCATCCCCGGGGAATTGAACACTGAAGCTTTCTTT. Protein: CASIPGELNTEAFF.

The J gene is TRBJ1-5, the V gene TRBV9; D is possibly TRBD1 (6 bases). V was clipped by 0 bases and J by 9 bases, with 13 bases between them. The CDR3 has 14 amino acids. The germline gives CDR1 SGDLS, CDR2 YYNGEE. This CDR3 reads CASSVGTAGRPQHF. CDR3 bases: TGTGCCAGCAGCGTAGGGACAGCGGGGCGGCCCCAGCATTTT.

This sequence joins TRBV28 and TRBJ2-7, with D perhaps TRBD2 (6 bases). Germline lookup yields CDR1 MDHEN and CDR2 SYDVKM. The CDR3 runs to 15 residues. V lost 6 bases to trimming and J lost 0 bases, with 15 bases between them. CDR3 residues: CASSIYGRSSYEQYF. CDR3 coding DNA: TGTGCCAGCAGCATATACGGGAGAAGCTCCTACGAGCAGTACTTC. Combining the CDR3 with reference TRBV28 and TRBJ2-7 gives the whole variable domain DVKVTQSSRYLVKRTGEKVFLECVQDMDHENMFWYRQDPGLGLRLIYFSYDVKMKEKGDIPEGYSVSREKKERFSLILESASTNQTSMYLCASSIYGRSSYEQYFGPGTRLTVT.

This clone was seen repeatedly, ten times or more. The chain links TRBV6-6 to TRBJ2-1, with TRBD2 identical over 9 bases. This CDR3 is built from 15 residues. Germline lookup yields CDR1 MNHNY and CDR2 SVGAGI (reference sequence). With 6 bases clipped from V and 7 bases from J, the junction kept 10 bases outside the gene matches. The DNA for the CDR3 is TGTGCCAGCAGACGAGCCGGGACTAGCTTTAATGAGCAGTTCTTC. Translated, it gives CASRRAGTSFNEQFF.

The chain is built from TRBV5-1 and TRBJ2-3; TRBD1 agrees at 10 bases. J lost 4 bases, V lost 1 base, and 3 bases had no gene match. Germline V gene sequence: CDR1 SGHRS, CDR2 YFSETQ. The CDR3 has 15 amino acids. This CDR3 is CASSLWDRGPDTQYF. The CDR3, as DNA: TGCGCCAGCAGCTTGTGGGACAGGGGTCCAGATACGCAGTATTTT.

Note on this clone: The same CDR3 can be traced to other DNA sequences in this sample. V gene TRBV10-1 combines with J gene TRBJ1-5; D uncertain. Germline V lookup: CDR1 WNHNN, CDR2 SYGVQD (reference sequence). The CDR3 loop spans 13 amino acids. Trimming took 2 bases from V and 1 from J, leaving 3 bases between them. The DNA for the CDR3 is TGCGCCAGCAGTGAGACGAGCAATCAGCCCCAGCATTTT. Its protein is CASSETSNQPQHF.

The rearrangement links TRBV2 to TRBJ2-1; D is possibly TRBD2 (6 bases). CDR1 is SNHLY, CDR2 FYNNEI, per germline. The CDR3 consists of 14 residues. V gave up 8 bases and J gave up 3 bases, with 14 bases separating them. The CDR3 spells CASWDSAIYNEQFF. The CDR3 DNA follows: TGTGCCAGCTGGGACTCCGCCATCTACAATGAGCAGTTCTTC.

The chain links TRBV27 to TRBJ2-1; TRBD2 matches 13 bases. Per the germline V gene, CDR1 is MNHEY and CDR2 is SMNVEV (reference sequence). This CDR3 spans 19 amino acids. V was clipped by 4 bases and J by 6 bases; unmatched bases: 15. CDR3 sequence (DNA): TGTGCCAGCAGTTCCTTAGCCAGTTGGACTAGCGGGAGTATCAATGAGCAGTTCTTC. The encoded protein is CASSSLASWTSGSINEQFF.

V is TRBV7-9 and J is TRBJ2-7, with D possibly called TRBD1 or TRBD2 (5 bases each). Germline assignment: CDR1 SEHNR and CDR2 FQNEAQ (reference sequence). The CDR3 spans 14 residues. The V and J ends lost 1 base and 5 bases respectively, with 12 bases between them. The CDR3 DNA follows: TGTGCCAGCAGCTTAGAGTTGGGGGTCCACGAGCAGTACTTC. It specifies CASSLELGVHEQYF.

The chain is built from TRBV9 and TRBJ2-7; D is possibly TRBD2 (5 bases). Trimming left V 0 bases short and J 5 bases short, with 18 bases between. This CDR3 contains 16 residues. CDR1 is SGDLS, CDR2 YYNGEE, per germline. The CDR3 nucleotides are TGTGCCAGCAGCGTAGAGGGCGGGTTCCCTCCCGACGAGCAGTACTTC. This encodes CASSVEGGFPPDEQYF.

Remarks on this clone: A far larger clone is one base from this, pointing to a likely read error. The chain couples TRBV15 to TRBJ2-1; D is tentatively TRBD1 or TRBD2 (5 bases each). Per germline, CDR1 LNHNV and CDR2 YYDKDF (reference sequence). Trimming cost V 3 bases and J 2 bases, with 14 bases left between them. The CDR3 contains 16 residues. CDR3 nucleotide sequence: TGTGCCACCAGCAGGGGAGAGGGACGGACCTACAATGAGCAGTTCTTC. It specifies CATSRGEGRTYNEQFF.

The chain links TRBV6-6 to TRBJ2-5, with a tentative D call TRBD2 (6 bases). Matching the DNA end better, TRBJ2-7 makes the J call doubtful. Germline V lookup: CDR1 MNHNY, CDR2 SVGAGI (reference sequence). The CDR3 is 14 residues long. The CDR3 DNA reads TGTGCCAGCAGTGCCGTCGGGGAGGTATCCGAGCAGTACTTC. Protein: CASSAVGEVSEQYF.

This chain connects TRBV28 to TRBJ1-2, with D possibly TRBD1 on 6 matching bases. From germline, CDR1 is MDHEN and CDR2 SYDVKM. The V gene lost 3 bases and the J gene lost 8 bases, with 19 bases spanning the gap. The CDR3 sequence is 15 residues long. CDR3 in amino acids: CASSFQDRREGGYTF. CDR3 DNA sequence: TGTGCCAGCAGTTTCCAAGACAGGAGGGAAGGGGGCTACACCTTC.

V gene TRBV6-1 combines with J gene TRBJ2-7; D possibly matches TRBD1 or TRBD2 (5 bases each). The CDR3 has 14 residues. Trimming took off 6 bases at V and 4 bases at J, with 16 bases between the two ends. CDR1 is MNHNS, CDR2 SASEGT, per germline. The CDR3 DNA follows: TGTGCCAGCAGGGCCGGGACGGCAAGGTACGAGCAGTACTTC. It yields the protein CASRAGTARYEQYF.

J is TRBJ2-1 and V is TRBV5-1; D assignment may be TRBD1 or TRBD2 (5 bases each). Germline V gene lookup returns CDR1 SGHRS and CDR2 YFSETQ. The V gene lost 4 bases and the J gene lost 6 bases, with 14 bases spanning the gap. The CDR3 contains 14 residues. This chain's CDR3 is CASSAGTYLNEQFF. Here the CDR3 DNA reads TGCGCCAGCAGCGCCGGGACCTATCTCAATGAGCAGTTCTTC.

This clone has a handful of counts. The CDR3 sequence is CASSLLDTGAGNTIYF. CDR3 in DNA: TGTGCCAGCAGTTTATTAGATACAGGGGCGGGAAACACCATATATTTT. J is TRBJ1-3 and V is TRBV28; 7 bases are shared with TRBD1. The CDR3 totals 16 residues. V gave up 1 base and J gave up 4 bases; unmatched junction bases: 7. Germline assignment: CDR1 MDHEN and CDR2 SYDVKM.

This sequence joins TRBV5-1 and TRBJ2-7; D unresolved. Germline CDR1 is SGHRS and CDR2 is YFSETQ. V was clipped by 7 bases and J by 2 bases, with 19 bases between them. The CDR3 is 15 amino acids. The DNA for the CDR3 is TGCGCCAGCCAACCGTACGACACACGGACCTACGAGCAGTACTTC. Protein product: CASQPYDTRTYEQYF.

The rearrangement links TRBV13 to TRBJ2-2; D call uncertain. The CDR3 sequence is 14 residues long. CDR1 PRHDT and CDR2 FYEKMQ come from the germline V gene (reference sequence). V lost 5 bases and J 9 bases, leaving 16 bases between the germline ends. CDR3 in DNA: TGTGCCAGCAGCCCATCCCCAGGAGTCCGGGAGCTGTTTTTT. Its protein product is CASSPSPGVRELFF.

The rearrangement links TRBV7-3 to TRBJ2-1; D is uncertain. Germline loops: CDR1 SGHTA, CDR2 FQGTGA. Trimming pared 5 bases from V and 8 bases from J, leaving 19 bases between. The CDR3 length is 15 residues. The CDR3 reads CASSAWGGIDDEQFF. In DNA, the CDR3 is TGTGCCAGCAGCGCCTGGGGTGGGATAGACGATGAGCAGTTCTTC.